This T cell receptor (beta chain) originates from a study of T-cell reconstitution after alpha-beta-depleted transplantation in children. This clonotype was recorded a few times. The TCRbeta library was prepared with unique molecular identifiers. TCRdb re-called the PCR reads through MiXCR, storing one row per CDR3 protein. The table lists 420,000 or so distinct CDR3 sequences, roughly a tenth of them singletons. V lost 0 bases, J lost 4 bases, and 4 bases stayed unmatched. CDR1 is MGHDK and CDR2 is SYGVNS in the germline V gene. The CDR3 spans 15 residues. The origin of this receptor is a human donor who donated a stem cell graft to a child with acute myeloid leukemia. This chain links TRBV25-1 with TRBJ2-5; 8 bases map to TRBD1. The sample consisted of PBMCs from the stem cell graft donor, taken from the stem cell graft. The CDR3 is CASSEYGQGAETQYF. In DNA form, the CDR3 reads TGTGCCAGCAGTGAATATGGACAGGGCGCAGAGACCCAGTACTTC.